This section outlines one T cell receptor (beta chain) sequence together with its context. This record belongs to a study of shared clonotypes between healthy human individuals. Sequencing was performed with immunoSEQ multiplex PCR; in TCRdb, only in-frame clones are kept and a portion is missing. Among hundreds of thousands of clones listed, 70% to 80% were seen once. The CDR3 contains 16 residues. With 6 bases clipped from V and 10 bases from J, the junction kept 16 bases outside the gene matches. From germline, CDR1 is SNHLY and CDR2 FYNNEI. Input material: PBMCs. The V and J genes are TRBV2 and TRBJ2-3; TRBD2 agrees at 10 bases. The clonotype originates from a middle-aged woman in good health. Some clones in this sample may be carry-over from other donors' samples. This CDR3 reads CASSLLAGAMGSAQYF. The CDR3 DNA sequence: TGTGCCAGCAGCCTTCTAGCGGGGGCGATGGGGAGTGCGCAGTATTTT. Supplemented by reference TRBV2 and TRBJ2-3, the full variable domain reads EPEVTQTPSHQVTQMGQEVILRCVPISNHLYFYWYRQILGQKVEFLVSFYNNEISEKSEIFDDQFSVERPDGSNFTLKIRSTKLEDSAMYFCASSLLAGAMGSAQYFGPGTRLTVL.